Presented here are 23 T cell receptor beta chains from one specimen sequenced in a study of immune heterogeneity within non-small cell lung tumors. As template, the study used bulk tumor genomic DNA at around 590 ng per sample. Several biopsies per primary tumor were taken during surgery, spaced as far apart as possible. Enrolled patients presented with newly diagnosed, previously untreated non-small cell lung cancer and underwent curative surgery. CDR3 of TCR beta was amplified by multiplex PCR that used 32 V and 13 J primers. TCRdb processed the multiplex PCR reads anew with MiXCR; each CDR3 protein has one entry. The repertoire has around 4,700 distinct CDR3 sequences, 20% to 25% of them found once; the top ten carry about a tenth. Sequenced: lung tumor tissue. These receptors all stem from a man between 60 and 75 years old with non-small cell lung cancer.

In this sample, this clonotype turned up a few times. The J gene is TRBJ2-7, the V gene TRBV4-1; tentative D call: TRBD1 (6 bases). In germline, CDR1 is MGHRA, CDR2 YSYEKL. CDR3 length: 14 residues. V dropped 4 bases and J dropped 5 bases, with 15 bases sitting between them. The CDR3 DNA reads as TGCGCCAGCAGCCCCACCCAGGGGCTACACGAGCAGTACTTC. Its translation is CASSPTQGLHEQYF.

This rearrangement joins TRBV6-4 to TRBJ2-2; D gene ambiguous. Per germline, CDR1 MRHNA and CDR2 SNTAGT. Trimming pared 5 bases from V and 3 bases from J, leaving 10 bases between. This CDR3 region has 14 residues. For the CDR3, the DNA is TGTGCCAGCAGTTCCCAGTTGGACACCGGGGAGCTGTTTTTT. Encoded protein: CASSSQLDTGELFF.

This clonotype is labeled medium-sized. The CDR3 nucleotides read TGCGCCAGCGCTAGCGGGAGGTCAGATACGCAGTATTTT. This codes for CASASGRSDTQYF. J is TRBJ2-3 and V is TRBV10-1, with 11 bases that match TRBD2. Trimming at V came to 8 bases and at J to 4 bases, leaving 2 bases not matched to a gene. CDR1 is WNHNN, CDR2 SYGVQD, per germline (reference sequence). The CDR3 totals 13 residues.

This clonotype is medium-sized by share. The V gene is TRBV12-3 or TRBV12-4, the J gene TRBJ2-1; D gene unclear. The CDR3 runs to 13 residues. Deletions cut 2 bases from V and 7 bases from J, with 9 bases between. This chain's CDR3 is CASSLSGENEQFF. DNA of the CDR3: TGTGCCAGCAGTTTAAGTGGTGAGAATGAGCAGTTCTTC.

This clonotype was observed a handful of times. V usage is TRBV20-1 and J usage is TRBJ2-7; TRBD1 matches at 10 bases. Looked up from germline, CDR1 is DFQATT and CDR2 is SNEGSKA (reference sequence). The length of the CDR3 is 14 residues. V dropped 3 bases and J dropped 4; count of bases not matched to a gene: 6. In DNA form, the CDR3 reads TGCAGTGCTAGCTACGGGACAGGGGATTACGAGCAGTACTTC. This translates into CSASYGTGDYEQYF.

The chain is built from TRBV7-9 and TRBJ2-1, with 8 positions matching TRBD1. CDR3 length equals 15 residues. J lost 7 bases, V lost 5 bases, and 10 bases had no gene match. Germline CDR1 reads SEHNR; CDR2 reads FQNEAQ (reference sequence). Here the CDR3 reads CASSRRQGLRNEQFF. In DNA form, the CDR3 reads TGTGCCAGCAGCCGCCGACAGGGGCTCCGTAATGAGCAGTTCTTC.

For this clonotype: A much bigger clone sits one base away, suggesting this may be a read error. CDR3 loop: CAGNRGTTDTQYF. Written as DNA, the CDR3 is TGTGCCGGTAATCGGGGCACCACAGATACGCAGTATTTT. The chain links TRBV19 to TRBJ2-3; D tentatively reads TRBD1 or TRBD2 (5 bases each). Germline CDR1 reads LNHDA; CDR2 reads SQIVND (reference sequence). The CDR3 spans 13 residues. V shed 11 bases and J shed 2 bases, with 14 bases lying between them.

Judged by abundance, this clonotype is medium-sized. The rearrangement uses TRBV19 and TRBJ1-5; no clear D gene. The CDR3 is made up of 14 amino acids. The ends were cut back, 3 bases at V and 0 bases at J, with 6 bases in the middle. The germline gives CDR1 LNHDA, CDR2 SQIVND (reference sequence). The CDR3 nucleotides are TGTGCCAGTAGTATTTATTTTAGCAATCAGCCCCAGCATTTT. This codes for CASSIYFSNQPQHF.

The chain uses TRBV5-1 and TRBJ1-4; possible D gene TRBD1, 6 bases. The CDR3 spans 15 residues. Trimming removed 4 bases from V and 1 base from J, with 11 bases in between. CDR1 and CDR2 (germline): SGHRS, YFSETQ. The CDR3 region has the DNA TGCGCCAGCAGCGTCCAACAGGGAACTAATGAAAAACTGTTTTTT. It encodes CASSVQQGTNEKLFF.

CDR3 DNA sequence: TGTGCCAGCAGCCTAACAGGGGCGGATGAAAAACTGTTTTTT. Protein product: CASSLTGADEKLFF. The chain combines TRBV7-2 with TRBJ1-4; 7 bases map to TRBD1. Germline V lookup: CDR1 SGHTA, CDR2 FQGNSA. The CDR3 length is 14 residues. J gave up 6 bases and V 5 bases, and 6 bases lay outside the gene matches.

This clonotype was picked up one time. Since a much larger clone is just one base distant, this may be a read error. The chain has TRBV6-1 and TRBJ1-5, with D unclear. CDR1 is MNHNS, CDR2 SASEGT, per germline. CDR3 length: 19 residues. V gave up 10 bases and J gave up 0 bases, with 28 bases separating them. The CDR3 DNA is TGTGCCACCGCAAGAAGGCGGACCGGCGGCCAAATTAGCAATCAGCCCCAGCATTTT. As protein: CATARRRTGGQISNQPQHF.

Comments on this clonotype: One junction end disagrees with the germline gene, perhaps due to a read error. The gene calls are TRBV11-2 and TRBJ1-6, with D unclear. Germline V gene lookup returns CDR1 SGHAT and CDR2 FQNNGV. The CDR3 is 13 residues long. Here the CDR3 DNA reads TGTGTCAGCAGCTTAGCGGCACATTCACCCCTCCACTTT. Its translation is CVSSLAAHSPLHF.

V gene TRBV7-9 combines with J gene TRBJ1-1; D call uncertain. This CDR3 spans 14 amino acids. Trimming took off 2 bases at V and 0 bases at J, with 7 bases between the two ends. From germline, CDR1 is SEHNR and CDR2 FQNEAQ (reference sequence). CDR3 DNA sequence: TGTGCCAGCAGCTTATCCGGAATGAACACTGAAGCTTTCTTT. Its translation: CASSLSGMNTEAFF.

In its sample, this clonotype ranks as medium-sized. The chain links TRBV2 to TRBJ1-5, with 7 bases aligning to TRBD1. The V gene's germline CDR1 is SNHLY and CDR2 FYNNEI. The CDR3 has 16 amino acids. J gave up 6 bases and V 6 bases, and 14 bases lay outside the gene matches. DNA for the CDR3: TGTGCCAGCAGCCTAGGGGGAGGGGGCGCGGGTCAGCCCCAGCATTTT. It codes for CASSLGGGGAGQPQHF.

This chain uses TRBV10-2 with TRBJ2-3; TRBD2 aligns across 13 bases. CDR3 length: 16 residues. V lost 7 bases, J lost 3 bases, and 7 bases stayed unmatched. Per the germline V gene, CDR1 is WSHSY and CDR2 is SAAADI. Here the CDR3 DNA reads TGCGCCAGCACCCCGGGACTAGCGGGAAGGACAGATACGCAGTATTTT. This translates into CASTPGLAGRTDTQYF.

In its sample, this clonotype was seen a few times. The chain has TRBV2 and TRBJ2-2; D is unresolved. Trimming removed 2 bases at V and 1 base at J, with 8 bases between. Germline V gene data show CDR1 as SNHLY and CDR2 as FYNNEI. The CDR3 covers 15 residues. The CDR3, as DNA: TGTGCCAGCAGTGAAACGGGCTTGAACACCGGGGAGCTGTTTTTT. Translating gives CASSETGLNTGELFF.

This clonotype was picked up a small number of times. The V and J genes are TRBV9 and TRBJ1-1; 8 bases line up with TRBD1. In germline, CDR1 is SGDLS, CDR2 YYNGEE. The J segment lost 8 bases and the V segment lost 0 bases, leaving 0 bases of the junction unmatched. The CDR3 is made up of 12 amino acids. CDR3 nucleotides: TGTGCCAGCAGCGTAGGGGACAGGGAAGCTTTCTTT. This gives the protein CASSVGDREAFF.

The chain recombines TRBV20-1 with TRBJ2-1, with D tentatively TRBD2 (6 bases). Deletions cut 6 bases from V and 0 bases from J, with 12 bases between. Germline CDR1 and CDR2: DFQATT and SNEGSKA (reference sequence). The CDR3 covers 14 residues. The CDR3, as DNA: TGCAGTGCCCCCCCTAGCGCCTCCTACAATGAGCAGTTCTTC. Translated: CSAPPSASYNEQFF.

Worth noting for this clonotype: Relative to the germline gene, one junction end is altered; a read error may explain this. The CDR3 reads CAGSLGTGTGALYEQYF. For the CDR3, the DNA is TGCGCCGGCAGCTTGGGAACCGGGACAGGGGCCCTATACGAGCAGTACTTC. The V gene is TRBV5-1, the J gene TRBJ2-7; 10 bases match TRBD1. CDR1 and CDR2 (germline): SGHRS, YFSETQ. The length of the CDR3 is 17 residues.

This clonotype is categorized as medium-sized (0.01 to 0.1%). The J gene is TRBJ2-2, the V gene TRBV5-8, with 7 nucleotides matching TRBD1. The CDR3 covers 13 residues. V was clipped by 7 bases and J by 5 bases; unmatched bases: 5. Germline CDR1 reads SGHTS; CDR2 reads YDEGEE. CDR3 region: CASQGQLTGELFF. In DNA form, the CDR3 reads TGTGCCAGCCAGGGACAGCTAACCGGGGAGCTGTTTTTT.

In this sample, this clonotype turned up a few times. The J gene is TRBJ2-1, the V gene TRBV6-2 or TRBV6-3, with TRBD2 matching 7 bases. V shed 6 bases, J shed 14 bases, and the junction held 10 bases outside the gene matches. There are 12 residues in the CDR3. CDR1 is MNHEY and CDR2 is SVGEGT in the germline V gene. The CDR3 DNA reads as TGTGCCAGCAGGAATCTAGCGGAGACGGAGTTCTTC. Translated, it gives CASRNLAETEFF.

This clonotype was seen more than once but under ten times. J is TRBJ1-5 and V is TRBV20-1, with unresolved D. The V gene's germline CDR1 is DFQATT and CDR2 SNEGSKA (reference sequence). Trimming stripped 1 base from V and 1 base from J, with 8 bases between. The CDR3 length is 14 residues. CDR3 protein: CSARAVSSNQPQHF. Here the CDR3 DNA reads TGCAGTGCTAGAGCCGTCAGCAGCAATCAGCCCCAGCATTTT.

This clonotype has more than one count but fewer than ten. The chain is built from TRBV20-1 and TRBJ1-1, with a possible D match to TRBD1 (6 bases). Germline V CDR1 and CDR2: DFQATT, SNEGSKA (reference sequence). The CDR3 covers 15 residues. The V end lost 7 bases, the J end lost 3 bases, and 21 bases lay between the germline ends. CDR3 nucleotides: TGCAGTGTGAGGGGGGCGACCACTCGGTACACTGAAGCTTTCTTT. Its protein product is CSVRGATTRYTEAFF.